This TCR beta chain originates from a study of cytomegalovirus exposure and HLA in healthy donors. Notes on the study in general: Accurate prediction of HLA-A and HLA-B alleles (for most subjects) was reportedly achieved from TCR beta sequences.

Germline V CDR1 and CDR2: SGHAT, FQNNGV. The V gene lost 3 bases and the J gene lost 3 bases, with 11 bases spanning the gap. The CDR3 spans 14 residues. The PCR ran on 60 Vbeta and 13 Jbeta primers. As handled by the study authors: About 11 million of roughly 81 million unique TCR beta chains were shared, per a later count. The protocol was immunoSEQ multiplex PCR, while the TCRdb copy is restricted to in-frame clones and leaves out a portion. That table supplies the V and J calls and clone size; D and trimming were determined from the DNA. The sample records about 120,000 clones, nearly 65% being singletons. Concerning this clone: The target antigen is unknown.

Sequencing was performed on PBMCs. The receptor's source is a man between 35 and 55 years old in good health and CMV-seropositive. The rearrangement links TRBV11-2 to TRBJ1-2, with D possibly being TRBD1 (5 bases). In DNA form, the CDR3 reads TGTGCCAGCAGCTTGACGGGGGGGTACTATGGCTACACCTTC. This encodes CASSLTGGYYGYTF.